The entry below describes one T cell receptor (beta chain). Its cognate antigen is unknown. Losses at the gene ends were 5 bases for V and 13 bases for J; bases not matched to a gene: 8. Germline V lookup: CDR1 MGHDK, CDR2 SYGVNS. CDR3 length equals 14 residues. Sequencing used immunoSEQ multiplex PCR; TCRdb keeps in-frame clones, though not all of them. The table records about 2.3 million clones, 80% to 95% of them present only once. The sample originates from a study of shared clonotypes between healthy human individuals. The overall study: Plates per donor: three CD4 naive, three CD4 memory, two CD8 naive, one CD8 memory. Study results and caveats: Investigators expected sequencing depth to affect clonotype sharing among donors.

This TCR derives from a man in his late teens or twenties in good health. Some clones in this sample may be carry-over from other donors' samples. The J gene is TRBJ2-6, the V gene TRBV25-1; TRBD1 matches at 10 bases. Sequencing used naive CD4+ T cells from PBMCs. As to subset: CD45RA+ positively selected. CDR3 sequence: CASSRAGTGEVLTF. In nucleotides, the CDR3 is TGTGCCAGCAGTCGGGCCGGGACAGGGGAAGTCCTGACTTTC.